This entry lists 8 T cell receptor beta chains sequenced from one sample in a study of CD8 T cells in Susac syndrome. RNA amounts of roughly 0.45 to 1 ug underwent reverse transcription with random hexamers. From the immunoSEQ multiplex PCR reads, TCRdb called clonotypes with MiXCR, one entry per CDR3 protein. There are approximately 170,000 distinct CDR3 sequences in the sample; about 91% occur only once, and around 0.075% lies in the top ten. The sequenced sample consisted of CD4+ T cells from PBMCs. These receptors were taken from a human donor in good health.

CDR3 nucleotides: TGTGCCAGCAGCCCTTGGACCAGCTACAATGAGCAGTTCTTC. Its protein product is CASSPWTSYNEQFF. This chain joins TRBV14 and TRBJ2-1, with D hard to call. V was trimmed by 4 bases and J by 3 bases, leaving 10 bases between them. This CDR3 has 14 amino acids. Germline V gene lookup returns CDR1 SGHDN and CDR2 FVKESK.

This chain connects TRBV18 to TRBJ2-2; D is unclear. The CDR3 runs to 13 residues. V was cut by 5 bases and J by 7 bases, with 11 bases left in between. The germline V gene encodes CDR1 KGHSH and CDR2 LQKENI. The CDR3 nucleotides are TGTGCCAGCTCATACAGACCCGGCGGGGAGCTGTTTTTT. Amino acid sequence: CASSYRPGGELFF. The full variable domain, its missing parts supplied by reference TRBV18 and TRBJ2-2, is NAGVMQNPRHLVRRRGQEARLRCSPMKGHSHVYWYRQLPEEGLKFMVYLQKENIIDESGMPKERFSAEFPKEGPSILRIQQVVRGDSAAYFCASSYRPGGELFFGEGSRLTVL.

CDR3 DNA: TGCGCCAGCAGCTTGGTCAGGGGTCGTACCGGGGAGCTGTTTTTT. Residues: CASSLVRGRTGELFF. The chain carries TRBV5-1 and TRBJ2-2; tentatively, D is TRBD1 (6 bases). The CDR3 sequence is 15 residues long. The germline V gene encodes CDR1 SGHRS and CDR2 YFSETQ. Trimming pared 0 bases from V and 5 bases from J, leaving 11 bases between.

The chain uses TRBV6-1 and TRBJ1-1, with no clear D. Germline V gene sequence: CDR1 MNHNS, CDR2 SASEGT. V lost 6 bases and J lost 7, with 9 bases in between. The CDR3 is 11 amino acids. CDR3 nucleotides: TGTGCCAGCAGCGGCTGGAGTGAAGCTTTCTTT. Translation: CASSGWSEAFF.

This clonotype was seen once. The rearrangement links TRBV19 to TRBJ1-4; D is uncertain. Germline assignment: CDR1 LNHDA and CDR2 SQIVND (reference sequence). Trimming pared 8 bases from V and 8 bases from J, leaving 15 bases between. This CDR3 is built from 13 residues. The CDR3 loop is CASSQGNTEKLFF. The CDR3 DNA sequence: TGTGCCAGTTCACAAGGGAACACGGAAAAACTGTTTTTT. Looking up the rest from reference TRBV19 and TRBJ1-4 gives the full variable domain: DGGITQSPKYLFRKEGQNVTLSCEQNLNHDAMYWYRQDPGQGLRLIYYSQIVNDFQKGDIAEGYSVSREKKESFPLTVTSAQKNPTAFYLCASSQGNTEKLFFGSGTQLSVL.

This chain links TRBV5-1 with TRBJ2-7, with TRBD1 matching over 8 bases. Trimming at V came to 3 bases and at J to 3 bases, leaving 8 bases not matched to a gene. From germline, CDR1 is SGHRS and CDR2 YFSETQ. This CDR3 contains 15 residues. The CDR3 loop reads CASSSRQGRGYEQYF. CDR3 nucleotide sequence: TGCGCCAGCAGCTCTAGACAGGGGAGAGGCTACGAGCAGTACTTC. Full variable domain (outside the CDR3, taken from reference TRBV5-1 and TRBJ2-7): KAGVTQTPRYLIKTRGQQVTLSCSPISGHRSVSWYQQTPGQGLQFLFEYFSETQRNKGNFPGRFSGRQFSNSRSEMNVSTLELGDSALYLCASSSRQGRGYEQYFGPGTRLTVT.

The chain is built from TRBV20-1 and TRBJ2-3; D is unclear. CDR1 and CDR2 from the germline V gene are DFQATT and SNEGSKA (reference sequence). V dropped 6 bases and J dropped 4 bases, with 5 bases sitting between them. The CDR3 length is 10 residues. The CDR3 coding sequence is TGCAGTGCGGGATCAGATACGCAGTATTTT. Translating gives CSAGSDTQYF.

This CDR3 reads CSASNGQGARYEQYF. The CDR3 DNA is TGCAGTGCTAGTAATGGACAGGGGGCGAGGTACGAGCAGTACTTC. The chain employs TRBV20-1 and TRBJ2-7, with 11 bases aligning to TRBD1. The CDR3 is made up of 15 amino acids. Germline values: CDR1 DFQATT, CDR2 SNEGSKA (reference sequence). V trimming: 3 bases; J trimming: 4 bases; junction bases outside the gene matches: 8.